A single T cell receptor (beta chain) is shown here with its context. Its antigen is unidentified. Amplification used 60 Vbeta primers and 13 Jbeta primers. Under the authors' procedure: Later analysis identified tens of millions of unique TCR beta chains, 9 million to 13 million shared. Using immunoSEQ multiplex PCR, the repertoire was profiled, and TCRdb retains in-frame clones only, with some absent. V, J and clone size are taken as reported in that table, and D and trimming were inferred from the DNA itself. The sample has 100,000 to 120,000 clones, 65% to 90% seen once. The data belong to a study of cytomegalovirus exposure and HLA in healthy donors. Germline V gene lookup returns CDR1 SGDLS and CDR2 YYNGEE. The CDR3 is 12 residues long. The germline V and J ends were trimmed by 0 bases and 10 bases, with 8 bases remaining between them. Study results and limitations: Later analysis associated a missense DCLRE1C variant with TCR beta V- and J-gene trimming.

The receptor's source is a man aged 30 to 39 in good health and CMV-seropositive. The sample consisted of PBMCs. The V and J genes are TRBV9 and TRBJ1-5, with no clear D. Here the CDR3 DNA reads TGTGCCAGCAGCGTAGAGGAGGGACCCCAGCATTTT. It specifies CASSVEEGPQHF.